This TCR beta chain was recorded in a study of CD4 T cells in relation to SARS-CoV-2 and coronaviruses. Germline assignment: CDR1 MDHEN and CDR2 SYDVKM. The CDR3 is 12 residues long. The germline V and J ends were trimmed by 7 bases and 5 bases, with 9 bases remaining between them. Measured with immunoSEQ multiplex PCR; TCRdb has only the in-frame clones, and not every one. This table holds roughly 38,000 clones, approximately 87% found once. Naive and memory CD4+ T cells were separated from cryopreserved PBMCs. Comment on this clone: Its antigen is not known.

Sequences were obtained from naive CD4+ T cells from PBMCs, cultured in vitro. Specified subset: naive CD4+ T cells isolated by negative enrichment. V gene TRBV28 combines with J gene TRBJ1-5; D remains unclear. This TCR derives from an adult with COVID-19. The CDR3 DNA is TGTGCCAGCATTTCCCAGTATCAGCCCCAGCATTTT. Amino acids: CASISQYQPQHF.